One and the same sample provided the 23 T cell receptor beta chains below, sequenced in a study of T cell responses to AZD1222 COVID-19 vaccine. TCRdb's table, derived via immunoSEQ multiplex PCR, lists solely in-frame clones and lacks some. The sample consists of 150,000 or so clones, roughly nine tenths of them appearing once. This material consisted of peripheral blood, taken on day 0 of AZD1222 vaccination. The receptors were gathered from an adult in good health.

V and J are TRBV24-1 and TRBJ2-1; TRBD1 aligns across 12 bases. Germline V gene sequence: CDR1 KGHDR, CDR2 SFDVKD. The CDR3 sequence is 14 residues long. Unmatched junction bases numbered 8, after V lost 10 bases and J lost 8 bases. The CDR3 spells CATAGTGGFDEQFF. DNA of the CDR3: TGTGCCACGGCCGGGACAGGGGGCTTCGATGAGCAGTTCTTC.

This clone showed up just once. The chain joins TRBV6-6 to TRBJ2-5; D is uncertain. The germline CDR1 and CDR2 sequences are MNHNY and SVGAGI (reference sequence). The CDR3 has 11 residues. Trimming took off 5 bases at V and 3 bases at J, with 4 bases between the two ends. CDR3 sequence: CASSHKETQYF. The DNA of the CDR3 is TGTGCCAGCAGTCATAAAGAGACCCAGTACTTC.

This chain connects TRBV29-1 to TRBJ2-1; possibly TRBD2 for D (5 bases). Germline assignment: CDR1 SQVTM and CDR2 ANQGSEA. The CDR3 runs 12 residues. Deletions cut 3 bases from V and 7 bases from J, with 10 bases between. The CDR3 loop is CSVEAGGNEQFF. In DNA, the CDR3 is TGCAGCGTTGAGGCAGGAGGAAATGAGCAGTTCTTC.

Written as DNA, the CDR3 is TGTGCCAGCAGCCACCTTACTCGGGACGAGCAGTACTTC. Protein product: CASSHLTRDEQYF. This chain links TRBV3-1 (or the pseudogene TRBV3-2) with TRBJ2-7; D uncertain. The CDR3 consists of 13 residues. Trimming left V 3 bases short and J 5 bases short, with 11 bases between. Germline V lookup: CDR1 LGHDT, CDR2 YNNKEL (reference sequence).

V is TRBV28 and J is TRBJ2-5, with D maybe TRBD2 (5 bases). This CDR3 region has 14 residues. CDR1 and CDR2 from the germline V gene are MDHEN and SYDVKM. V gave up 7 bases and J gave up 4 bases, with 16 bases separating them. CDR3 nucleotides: TGTGCCAGCAATCCCGTACGGGGAGTAGAGACCCAGTACTTC. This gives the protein CASNPVRGVETQYF.

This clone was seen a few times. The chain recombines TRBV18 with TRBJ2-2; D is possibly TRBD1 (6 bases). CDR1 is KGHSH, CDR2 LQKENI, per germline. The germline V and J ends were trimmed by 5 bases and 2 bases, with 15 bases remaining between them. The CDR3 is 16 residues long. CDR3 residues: CASSSPTGSNTGELFF. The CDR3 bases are TGTGCCAGCTCATCCCCAACAGGGTCCAACACCGGGGAGCTGTTTTTT.

The CDR3 DNA follows: TGTGCCTGGAGTGCAACAGGGGCGGGAGGAAACACCATATATTTT. Its translation is CAWSATGAGGNTIYF. The chain carries TRBV30 and TRBJ1-3; 7 bases are a match to TRBD1. The germline V gene has CDR1 GTSNPN and CDR2 SVGIG (reference sequence). J gave up 4 bases and V 1 base, and 7 bases lay outside the gene matches. The CDR3 consists of 15 residues.

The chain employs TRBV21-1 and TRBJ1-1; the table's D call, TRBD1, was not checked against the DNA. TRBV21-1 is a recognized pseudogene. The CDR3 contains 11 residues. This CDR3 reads CASGHRVAAFF. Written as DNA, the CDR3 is TGTGCCAGCGGCCACAGGGTAGCGGCTTTCTTT.

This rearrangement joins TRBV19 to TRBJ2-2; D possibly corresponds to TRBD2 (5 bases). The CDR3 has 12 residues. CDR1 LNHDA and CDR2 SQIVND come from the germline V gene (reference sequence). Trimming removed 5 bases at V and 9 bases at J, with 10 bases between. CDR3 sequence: CASSSGLRELFF. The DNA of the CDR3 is TGTGCCAGTAGTTCGGGGTTGCGGGAGCTGTTTTTT.

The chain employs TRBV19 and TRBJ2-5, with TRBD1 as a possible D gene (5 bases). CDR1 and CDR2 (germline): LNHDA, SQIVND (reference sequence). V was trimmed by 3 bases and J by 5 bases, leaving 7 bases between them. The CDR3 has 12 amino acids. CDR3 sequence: CASSIAGETQYF. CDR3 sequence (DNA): TGTGCCAGTAGTATCGCAGGGGAGACCCAGTACTTC.

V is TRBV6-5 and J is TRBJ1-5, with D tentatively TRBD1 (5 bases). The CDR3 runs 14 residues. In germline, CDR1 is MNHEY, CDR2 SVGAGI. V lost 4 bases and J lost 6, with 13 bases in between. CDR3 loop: CASSSGTRTQPQHF. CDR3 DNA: TGTGCCAGCAGTTCCGGGACTAGGACTCAGCCCCAGCATTTT.

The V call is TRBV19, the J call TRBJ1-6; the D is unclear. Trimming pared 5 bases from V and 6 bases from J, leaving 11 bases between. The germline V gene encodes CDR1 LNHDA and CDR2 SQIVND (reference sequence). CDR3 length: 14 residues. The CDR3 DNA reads TGTGCCAGTAGTCATCCGGGCCCTAATTCACCCCTCCACTTT. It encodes CASSHPGPNSPLHF.

The CDR3 nucleotides are TGCGCCAGTTTTTCCGGGACAGGGAATAACGAGCAGTACTTC. Protein product: CASFSGTGNNEQYF. V usage is TRBV5-1 and J usage is TRBJ2-7, with 9 bases aligning to TRBD1. This CDR3 region has 14 residues. Germline V gives CDR1 SGHRS, CDR2 YFSETQ. Trimming removed 8 bases from V and 5 bases from J; junction bases left unmatched: 11. Full variable domain (missing parts from reference TRBV5-1 and TRBJ2-7): KAGVTQTPRYLIKTRGQQVTLSCSPISGHRSVSWYQQTPGQGLQFLFEYFSETQRNKGNFPGRFSGRQFSNSRSEMNVSTLELGDSALYLCASFSGTGNNEQYFGPGTRLTVT.

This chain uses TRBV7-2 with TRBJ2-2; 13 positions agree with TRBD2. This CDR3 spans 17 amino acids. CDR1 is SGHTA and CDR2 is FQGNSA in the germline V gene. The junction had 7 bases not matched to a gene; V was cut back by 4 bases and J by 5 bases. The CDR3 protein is CASSSTLAGGYTGELFF. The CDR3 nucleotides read TGTGCCAGCAGCTCAACACTAGCGGGGGGGTATACCGGGGAGCTGTTTTTT.

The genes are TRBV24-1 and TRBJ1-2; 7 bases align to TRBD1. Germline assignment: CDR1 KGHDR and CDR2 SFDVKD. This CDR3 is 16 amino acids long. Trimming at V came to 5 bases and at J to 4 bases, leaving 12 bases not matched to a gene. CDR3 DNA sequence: TGTGCCACCAGTGCCGATACAGGGGCCCCCGTCTATGGCTACACCTTC. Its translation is CATSADTGAPVYGYTF.

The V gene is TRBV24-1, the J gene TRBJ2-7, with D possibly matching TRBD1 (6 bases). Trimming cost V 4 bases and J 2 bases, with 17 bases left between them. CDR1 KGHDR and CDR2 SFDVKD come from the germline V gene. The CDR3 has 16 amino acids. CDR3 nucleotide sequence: TGTGCCACCAGTGACCTAACAGGGTTGGGTGCCTACGAGCAGTACTTC. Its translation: CATSDLTGLGAYEQYF.

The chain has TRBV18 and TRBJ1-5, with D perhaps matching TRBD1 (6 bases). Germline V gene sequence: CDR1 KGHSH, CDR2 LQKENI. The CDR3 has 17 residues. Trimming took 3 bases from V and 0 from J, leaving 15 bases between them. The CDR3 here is CASSPVPGHGSNQPQHF. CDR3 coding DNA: TGTGCCAGCTCACCGGTACCGGGACACGGTAGCAATCAGCCCCAGCATTTT.

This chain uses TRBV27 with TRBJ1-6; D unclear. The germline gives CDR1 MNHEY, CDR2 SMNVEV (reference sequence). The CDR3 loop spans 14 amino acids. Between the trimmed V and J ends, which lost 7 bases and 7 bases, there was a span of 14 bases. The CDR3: CASTATTSNSPLHF. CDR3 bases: TGTGCCAGCACGGCTACAACGTCAAATTCACCCCTCCACTTT.

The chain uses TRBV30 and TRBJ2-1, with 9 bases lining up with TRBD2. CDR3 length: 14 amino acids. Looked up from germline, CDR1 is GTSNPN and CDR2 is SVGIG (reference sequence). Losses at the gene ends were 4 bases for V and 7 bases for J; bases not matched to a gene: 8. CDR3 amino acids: CAWIGSGRLNEQFF. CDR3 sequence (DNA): TGTGCCTGGATAGGCAGCGGGAGGCTTAATGAGCAGTTCTTC.

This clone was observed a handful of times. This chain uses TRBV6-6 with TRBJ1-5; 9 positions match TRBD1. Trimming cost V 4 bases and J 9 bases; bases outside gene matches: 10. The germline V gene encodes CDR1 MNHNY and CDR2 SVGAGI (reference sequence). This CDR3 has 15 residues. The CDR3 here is CASSFGQGSLRPQHF. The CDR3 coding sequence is TGTGCCAGCAGTTTCGGACAGGGGAGTTTACGGCCCCAGCATTTT.

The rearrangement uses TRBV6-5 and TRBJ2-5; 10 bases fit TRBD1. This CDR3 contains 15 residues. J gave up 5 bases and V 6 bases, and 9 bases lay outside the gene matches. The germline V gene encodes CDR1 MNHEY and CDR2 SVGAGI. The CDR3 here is CASSRTGGKEETQYF. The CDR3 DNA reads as TGTGCCAGCAGCCGGACAGGGGGTAAGGAGGAGACCCAGTACTTC.

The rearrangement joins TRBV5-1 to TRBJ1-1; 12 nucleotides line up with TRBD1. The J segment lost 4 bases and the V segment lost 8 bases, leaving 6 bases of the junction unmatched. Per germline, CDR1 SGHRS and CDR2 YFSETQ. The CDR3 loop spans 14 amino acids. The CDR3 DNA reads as TGCGCCAGTGCACCGGGACAGGGGGCCACTGAAGCTTTCTTT. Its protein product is CASAPGQGATEAFF.

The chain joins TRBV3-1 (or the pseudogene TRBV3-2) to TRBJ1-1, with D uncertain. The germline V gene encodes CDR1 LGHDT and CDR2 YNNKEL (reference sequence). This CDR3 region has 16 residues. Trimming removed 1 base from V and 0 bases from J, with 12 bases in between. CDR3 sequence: CASSQANILMNTEAFF. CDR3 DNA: TGTGCCAGCAGCCAAGCCAACATTCTCATGAACACTGAAGCTTTCTTT.